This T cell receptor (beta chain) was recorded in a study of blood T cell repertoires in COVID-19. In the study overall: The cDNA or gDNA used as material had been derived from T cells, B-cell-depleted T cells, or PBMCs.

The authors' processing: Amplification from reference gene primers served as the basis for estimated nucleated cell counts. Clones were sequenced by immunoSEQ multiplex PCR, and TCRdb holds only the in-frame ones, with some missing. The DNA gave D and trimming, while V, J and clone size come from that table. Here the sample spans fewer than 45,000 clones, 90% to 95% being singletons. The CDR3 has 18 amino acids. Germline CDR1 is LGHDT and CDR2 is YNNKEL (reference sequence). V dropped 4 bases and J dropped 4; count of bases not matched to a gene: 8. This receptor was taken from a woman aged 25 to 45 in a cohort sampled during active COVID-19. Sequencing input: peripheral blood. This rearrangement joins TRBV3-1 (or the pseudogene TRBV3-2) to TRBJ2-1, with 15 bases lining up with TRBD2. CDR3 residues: CASSLGLAGGPIYNEQFF. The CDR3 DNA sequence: TGTGCCAGCAGCCTGGGACTAGCGGGAGGACCCATTTACAATGAGCAGTTCTTC.